The clone carrying this TCR beta chain came up a few times. Germline CDR1 and CDR2: SGHRS and YFSETQ. The CDR3 is made up of 16 amino acids. Trimming left V 0 bases short and J 2 bases short, with 13 bases between. The source of the sample is a study of blood T cell repertoires in COVID-19. For the study at large: The United States, Italy and Spain provided the acute and convalescent COVID-19 samples. The cDNA or gDNA used as material had been derived from T cells, B-cell-depleted T cells, or PBMCs.

Assay: immunoSEQ multiplex PCR; the TCRdb copy retains only in-frame clones and omits some. The table lists 150,000 to 200,000 clones, nearly 85% of them singletons. This TCR was recovered from a woman aged 25-40 years with acute or convalescent COVID-19. Sequenced: peripheral blood. V is TRBV5-1 and J is TRBJ2-3, with D maybe TRBD2 (5 bases). The CDR3 region has the DNA TGCGCCAGCAGCTTGGTGGCGGGCCAACTCACAGATACGCAGTATTTT. Translated: CASSLVAGQLTDTQYF.